The 28 T cell receptor beta chains listed next were all sequenced from one sample in a study of glioma-infiltrating T cells. The iRepertoire nested amplicon-rescue multiplex PCR amplified TCR alpha and beta CDR3s from RNA. Each CDR3 protein gets one entry after TCRdb re-called the multiplex PCR reads with MiXCR. Among about 5,800 distinct CDR3 sequences listed, about 28% were seen once. Sequencing was carried out using glioma tissue, nonneoplastic brain tissue, or PBMCs (not recorded which). The receptors were gathered from a human donor with low-grade glioma or glioblastoma, undergoing nonglioma brain surgery, or in good health (not recorded which).

This clonotype was detected many times. V gene TRBV6-1 combines with J gene TRBJ2-7; D possibly uses TRBD1 or TRBD2 (5 bases each). The CDR3 sequence is 14 residues long. CDR1 and CDR2 (germline): MNHNS, SASEGT. V dropped 5 bases and J dropped 2 bases, with 13 bases sitting between them. CDR3 protein: CASSQWDRPYEQYF. Here the CDR3 DNA reads TGTGCCAGCAGTCAATGGGACCGACCCTACGAGCAGTACTTC.

This clonotype was counted many times. This chain links TRBV12-3 or TRBV12-4 with TRBJ1-4, with 11 bases lining up with TRBD1. The CDR3 spans 15 residues. The J segment lost 4 bases and the V segment lost 7 bases, leaving 5 bases of the junction unmatched. CDR3 bases: TGTGCCAGCAACCTCGGGACAGGGGGTAATGAAAAACTGTTTTTT. It codes for CASNLGTGGNEKLFF.

By frequency in the sample, this clonotype is medium-sized. The V and J genes are TRBV15 and TRBJ2-7; no definite D call. Germline V gene data show CDR1 as LNHNV and CDR2 as YYDKDF (reference sequence). This CDR3 contains 13 residues. Trimming took 4 bases from V and 0 from J, leaving 7 bases between them. This chain's CDR3 is CATSTGVSYEQYV. CDR3 DNA: TGTGCCACCAGCACAGGAGTCTCCTACGAGCAGTACGTC.

The J gene is TRBJ2-5, the V gene TRBV7-9; TRBD1 matches 7 bases. Germline V lookup: CDR1 SEHNR, CDR2 FQNEAQ (reference sequence). J gave up 1 base and V 4 bases, and 6 bases lay outside the gene matches. This CDR3 has 15 amino acids. The chain's CDR3 is CASSSTGTSQETQYF. Written as DNA, the CDR3 is TGTGCCAGCAGCTCGACAGGGACCTCCCAAGAGACCCAGTACTTC.

This clonotype was picked up one time. A read error may account for a junction end that differs from germline. This chain joins TRBV28 and TRBJ2-3; no firm D call. Germline CDR1 is MDHEN and CDR2 is SYDVKM. This CDR3 is built from 12 residues. As DNA, the CDR3 is TGTTCCAGCCGTTTTGGGACAGATACGCAGTATTTT. The encoded protein is CSSRFGTDTQYF.

This clonotype was counted only a few times. The chain joins TRBV15 to TRBJ1-5; no definite D call. Germline loops: CDR1 LNHNV, CDR2 YYDKDF (reference sequence). Trimming took off 4 bases at V and 5 bases at J, with 9 bases between the two ends. The CDR3 is 13 amino acids. The CDR3 coding sequence is TGTGCCACCAGCACCAGCCTAGATCAGCCCCAGCATTTT. It codes for CATSTSLDQPQHF. The full variable domain, with the rest looked up from reference TRBV15 and TRBJ1-5, is DAMVIQNPRYQVTQFGKPVTLSCSQTLNHNVMYWYQQKSSQAPKLLFHYYDKDFNNEADTPDNFQSRRPNTSFCFLDIRSPGLGDTAMYLCATSTSLDQPQHFGDGTRLSIL.

This clonotype was observed at least ten times. The chain uses TRBV7-3 and TRBJ2-1; either TRBD1 or TRBD2 may fit D (7 bases each). Germline CDR1 SGHTA, CDR2 FQGTGA. This CDR3 has 16 amino acids. Trimming left V 5 bases short and J 5 bases short, with 19 bases between. The CDR3 bases are TGTGCCAGCAGCCCCCGACAGGGAGGGTCTGACAATGAGCAGTTCTTC. This encodes CASSPRQGGSDNEQFF. Drawing the rest from reference TRBV7-3 and TRBJ2-1, the complete variable domain is GAGVSQTPSNKVTEKGKYVELRCDPISGHTALYWYRQSLGQGPEFLIYFQGTGAADDSGLPNDRFFAVRPEGSVSTLKIQRTERGDSAVYLCASSPRQGGSDNEQFFGPGTRLTVL.

There are many counts of this clonotype. The chain links TRBV12-5 to TRBJ2-2; D might be TRBD2 (5 bases). V lost 8 bases, J lost 2 bases, and 9 bases lay in between. The CDR3 has 13 amino acids. CDR1 LGHNT and CDR2 FRNRAP come from the germline V gene. The CDR3 bases are TGTGCTAGTAGCGGAGGAAACACCGGGGAGCTGTTTTTT. Its translation: CASSGGNTGELFF.

J is TRBJ2-3 and V is TRBV27, with a weak D call TRBD2 (5 bases). CDR1 is MNHEY, CDR2 SMNVEV, per germline (reference sequence). There are 15 residues in the CDR3. V lost 3 bases, J lost 1 base, and 11 bases lay in between. The CDR3 DNA sequence: TGTGCCAGCAGTTTTTTCGGGGAGCGCACAGATACGCAGTATTTT. Amino acid sequence: CASSFFGERTDTQYF.

This clonotype was recorded at least ten times. CDR3 DNA: TGTGCCAGCGGATCGGGCGGAGAGAATGAGCAGTTCTTC. Amino acid sequence: CASGSGGENEQFF. The V call is TRBV12-3 or TRBV12-4, the J call TRBJ2-1, with unresolved D. There are 13 residues in the CDR3. V was cut by 8 bases and J by 7 bases, with 15 bases left in between.

This clonotype was detected ten times or more. The V call is TRBV7-3, the J call TRBJ2-3; D is possibly TRBD2 (5 bases). The germline CDR1 and CDR2 sequences are SGHTA and FQGTGA. V lost 1 base to trimming and J lost 3 bases, with 8 bases between them. CDR3 length equals 14 residues. DNA of the CDR3: TGTGCCAGCAGCTTAAGAGGGATGACAGATACGCAGTATTTT. This encodes CASSLRGMTDTQYF.

Relative to its sample, this clonotype is medium-sized. V gene TRBV28 combines with J gene TRBJ1-2, with D possibly being TRBD1 (5 bases). CDR3 length equals 15 residues. Per germline, CDR1 MDHEN and CDR2 SYDVKM. V was pared by 2 bases and J by 3 bases, with 13 bases between. This chain's CDR3 is CASSLSDRRHYGYTF. CDR3 nucleotides: TGTGCCAGCAGTTTAAGTGACAGACGGCACTATGGCTACACCTTC.

In this sample, this clonotype turned up many times. The J gene is TRBJ2-1, the V gene TRBV12-3 or TRBV12-4; 7 bases agree with TRBD2. The CDR3 covers 13 residues. The V and J ends lost 4 bases and 7 bases, in that order; junction bases with no gene match: 4. The CDR3 spells CASSWGSGNEQFF. DNA of the CDR3: TGTGCCAGCAGTTGGGGTAGCGGGAATGAGCAGTTCTTC.

This clonotype appeared many times. The chain recombines TRBV4-2 with TRBJ1-2; no reliable D call. Deletions cut 0 bases from V and 3 bases from J, with 5 bases between. The germline V gene has CDR1 LGHNA and CDR2 YNFKEQ. The CDR3 has 13 residues. The CDR3 loop reads CASSQDADYGYTF. DNA for the CDR3: TGTGCCAGCAGCCAAGATGCGGACTATGGCTACACCTTC.

This clonotype is medium-sized in the sample. The chain uses TRBV28 and TRBJ2-1; tentatively, D is TRBD2 (7 bases). Trimming took off 6 bases at V and 3 bases at J, with 15 bases between the two ends. CDR3 length: 15 residues. Germline lookup yields CDR1 MDHEN and CDR2 SYDVKM. The DNA of the CDR3 is TGTGCCAGCAGCCCTGGACAGCGGGACTACAATGAGCAGTTCTTC. It encodes CASSPGQRDYNEQFF.

This clonotype was seen repeatedly, ten times or more. CDR3 in DNA: TGTGCCAGCAGCTTAGGCAGTTCCTCCGAGCAGTACGTC. Translated, it gives CASSLGSSSEQYV. This chain joins TRBV7-9 and TRBJ2-7; D ambiguous. CDR3 length: 13 amino acids. Per the germline V gene, CDR1 is SEHNR and CDR2 is FQNEAQ (reference sequence).

This clonotype came up many times. V gene TRBV29-1 combines with J gene TRBJ2-3; D unresolved. V shed 7 bases and J shed 3 bases, with 23 bases lying between them. CDR3 length: 16 amino acids. The germline V gene encodes CDR1 SQVTM and CDR2 ANQGSEA. This CDR3 is CSADAGPTVVTDTQYF. The CDR3 DNA reads TGCAGCGCCGACGCCGGCCCAACGGTCGTGACAGATACGCAGTATTTT.

This CDR3 reads CASTDKAGETQYF. CDR3 in DNA: TGTGCCAGCACGGACAAAGCGGGAGAGACCCAGTACTTC. This chain links TRBV2 with TRBJ2-5; maybe TRBD2 (6 bases). The ends were cut back, 7 bases at V and 4 bases at J, with 13 bases in the middle. Per germline, CDR1 SNHLY and CDR2 FYNNEI. The CDR3 consists of 13 residues. Filled out from reference TRBV2 and TRBJ2-5, the complete variable domain reads EPEVTQTPSHQVTQMGQEVILRCVPISNHLYFYWYRQILGQKVEFLVSFYNNEISEKSEIFDDQFSVERPDGSNFTLKIRSTKLEDSAMYFCASTDKAGETQYFGPGTRLLVL.

This clonotype was seen many times. The chain links TRBV7-6 to TRBJ2-1, with D tentatively TRBD1 (6 bases). This CDR3 spans 16 amino acids. V lost 3 bases to trimming and J lost 0 bases, with 12 bases between them. Germline V lookup: CDR1 SGHVS, CDR2 FNYEAQ. In nucleotides, the CDR3 is TGTGCCAGCAGCTTTTTGACAGGCGACTCCTACAATGAGCAGTTCTTC. Protein: CASSFLTGDSYNEQFF.

This clonotype was seen at least ten times. Here the CDR3 DNA reads TGTGCCAGCAGTATCCGAATGACTAGCGGGGGGACCACAGATACGCAGTATTTT. As protein: CASSIRMTSGGTTDTQYF. The V call is TRBV12-3 or TRBV12-4, the J call TRBJ2-3, with 13 positions matching TRBD2. The V and J ends lost 5 bases and 2 bases, in that order; junction bases with no gene match: 10. There are 18 residues in the CDR3.

This clonotype was counted ten times or more. The rearrangement links TRBV7-9 to TRBJ1-2, with 8 bases identical to TRBD1. V shed 6 bases and J 4 bases; nucleotides not matched to a gene: 7. Germline CDR1 is SEHNR and CDR2 is FQNEAQ (reference sequence). This CDR3 is 14 amino acids long. The CDR3 protein is CASRPRQGTYGYTF. CDR3 in DNA: TGTGCCAGCAGGCCCCGACAGGGGACCTATGGCTACACCTTC.

This clonotype showed up many times. This chain links TRBV29-1 with TRBJ2-7; D is undetermined. Trimming left V 4 bases short and J 4 bases short, with 11 bases between. The germline V gene has CDR1 SQVTM and CDR2 ANQGSEA. The CDR3 has 12 amino acids. In nucleotides, the CDR3 is TGCAGCGTTGGGGCAGACTTTTACGAGCAGTACTTC. Its translation: CSVGADFYEQYF.

This clonotype has at least ten counts. V and J are TRBV29-1 and TRBJ1-1; no firm D call. This CDR3 comprises 11 residues. Germline values: CDR1 SQVTM, CDR2 ANQGSEA. Trimming cost V 2 bases and J 5 bases, with 6 bases left between them. CDR3 protein: CSVERDTEAFF. The CDR3 nucleotides read TGCAGCGTTGAAAGGGATACTGAAGCTTTCTTT.

This clonotype is classed as medium-sized. The rearrangement joins TRBV6-2 or TRBV6-3 to TRBJ1-1; D gene unclear. The germline V gene has CDR1 MNHEY and CDR2 SVGEGT. The V end lost 2 bases, the J end lost 1 base, and 8 bases lay between the germline ends. The CDR3 length is 14 residues. This chain's CDR3 is CASSYRNPNTEAFF. In DNA form, the CDR3 reads TGTGCCAGCAGTTACCGGAACCCGAACACTGAAGCTTTCTTT.

This clonotype was seen ten or more times. The rearrangement joins TRBV7-2 to TRBJ1-2, with 9 bases matching TRBD1. Germline-derived CDR1 and CDR2 are SGHTA and FQGNSA. CDR3 size: 15 residues. V trimming: 5 bases; J trimming: 8 bases; junction bases outside the gene matches: 12. The CDR3 region has the DNA TGTGCCAGCAGCAAGGACAGGGGTGCACCGGGAGGCTACACCTTC. It yields the protein CASSKDRGAPGGYTF.

The chain combines TRBV27 with TRBJ2-7, with D perhaps being TRBD1 or TRBD2 (5 bases each). Between the trimmed V and J ends, which lost 3 bases and 6 bases, there was a span of 9 bases. CDR3 size: 12 residues. Germline V CDR1 and CDR2: MNHEY, SMNVEV (reference sequence). The CDR3 reads CASSFWGREQYF. CDR3 coding DNA: TGTGCCAGCAGTTTCTGGGGACGCGAGCAGTACTTC.

This clonotype occurred many times. The chain employs TRBV11-2 and TRBJ2-2, with D perhaps being TRBD1 or TRBD2 (5 bases each). Germline CDR1 SGHAT, CDR2 FQNNGV. Trimming shortened V by 5 bases and J by 4 bases, and 17 bases separated the two germline ends. This CDR3 has 16 residues. CDR3 DNA sequence: TGTGCCAGCAGCAGCATCGGAGGACACGCCACCGGGGAGCTGTTTTTT. Its translation is CASSSIGGHATGELFF.

This clonotype is medium-sized. The germline gene is not matched at one end of the junction; a read error may be the cause. The V gene is TRBV7-2, the J gene TRBJ2-3; the D gene is possibly TRBD1 (6 bases). From germline, CDR1 is SGHTA and CDR2 FQGNSA. This CDR3 has 14 residues. The CDR3 reads CASSLAKGVDTQYF. For the CDR3, the DNA is TGTGCCAGCAGCCTAGCCAAGGGGGTAGATACGCAGTATTTT.